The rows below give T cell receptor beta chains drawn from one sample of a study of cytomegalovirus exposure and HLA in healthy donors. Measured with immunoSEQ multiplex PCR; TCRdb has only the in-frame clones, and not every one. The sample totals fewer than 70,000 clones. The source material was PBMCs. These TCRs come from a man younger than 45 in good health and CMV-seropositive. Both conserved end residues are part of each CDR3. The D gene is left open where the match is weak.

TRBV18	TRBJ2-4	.	CASSPSRAKNIQYF	TGTGCCAGCTCACCCTCTCGAGCCAAAAACATTCAGTACTTC
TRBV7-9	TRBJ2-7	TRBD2	CASSTYSGLSYEQYF	TGTGCCAGCAGTACATATAGCGGGCTGTCCTACGAGCAGTACTTC
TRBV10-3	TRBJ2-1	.	CAISERDTGSDNEQFF	TGTGCCATCAGTGAGAGGGACACTGGCTCCGACAATGAGCAGTTCTTC
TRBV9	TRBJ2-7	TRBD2	CASSVSGSPDEQYF	TGTGCCAGCAGCGTTAGCGGGAGTCCCGACGAGCAGTACTTC
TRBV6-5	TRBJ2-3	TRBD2	CASSRGGARDTQYF	TGTGCCAGCAGTCGCGGGGGGGCCAGGGATACGCAGTATTTT
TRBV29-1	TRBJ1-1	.	CSAFSGLNTEAFF	TGCAGCGCTTTTTCAGGGCTAAACACTGAAGCTTTCTTT
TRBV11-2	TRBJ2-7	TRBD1	CASRGRDRGHEQYF	TGTGCCAGCAGAGGCCGGGACAGGGGCCACGAGCAGTACTTC
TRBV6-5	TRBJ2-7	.	CASSYTGSNEQYF	TGTGCCAGCAGTTATACAGGGTCGAACGAGCAGTACTTC
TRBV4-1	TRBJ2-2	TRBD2	CASSRPGLAGPNTGELFF	TGCGCCAGCAGCCGCCCGGGACTAGCGGGACCGAACACCGGGGAGCTGTTTTTT
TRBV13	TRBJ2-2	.	CASSLVSPGELFF	TGTGCCAGCAGCTTAGTTAGTCCCGGGGAGCTGTTTTTT
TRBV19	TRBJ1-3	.	CASTPGRIFSGNNIYF	TGTGCCAGTACCCCCGGGAGGATTTTTTCTGGAAACAACATATATTTT
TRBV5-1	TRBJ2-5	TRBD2	CASMSGTSGETQYF	TGCGCCAGCATGTCCGGGACTAGCGGGGAGACCCAGTACTTC
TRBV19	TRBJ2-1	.	CASSPGYREWQFF	TGTGCCAGTAGTCCAGGTTACAGGGAGTGGCAGTTCTTC